The 21 T cell receptor beta chains below were found in one sample sequenced in a study of OX40 agonist ivuxolimab in advanced cancers. The library was made by the immunoSEQ multiplex PCR assay. In its TCRdb copy, this immuneACCESS table keeps in-frame sequences only and misses some clones. Where compared with another copy, unresolved V genes explain less than half of these, and the others have no known cause. This sample is represented by 54,000 or so clones; about 80% of them were singletons. Roughly 4.6% of the sample lies in the top ten. The sequenced sample was CD4+ or CD8+ T cells sorted from blood, obtained in a trial of the OX40 agonist ivuxolimab. The receptors here all came from an adult with an advanced solid tumor such as melanoma, head and neck, liver or kidney cancer.

The V and J genes are TRBV5-1 and TRBJ2-6; D is unresolved. This CDR3 is 15 amino acids long. Germline V gene lookup returns CDR1 SGHRS and CDR2 YFSETQ. Trimming took off 1 base at V and 2 bases at J, with 7 bases between the two ends. CDR3 region: CASSLTGAGANVLTF. The CDR3 nucleotides are TGCGCCAGCAGCTTGACTGGCGCTGGGGCCAACGTCCTGACTTTC.

This clone has just one count. This rearrangement joins TRBV7-9 to TRBJ1-1, with no clear D. The CDR3 is 13 amino acids. The germline V gene has CDR1 SEHNR and CDR2 FQNEAQ (reference sequence). Between the trimmed V and J ends, which lost 6 bases and 1 base, there was a span of 9 bases. CDR3 nucleotide sequence: TGTGCCAGCAGGCCCGACGGGAACACTGAAGCTTTCTTT. This codes for CASRPDGNTEAFF.

This clone was counted between two and nine times. The chain has TRBV2 and TRBJ1-6; D remains unclear. CDR1 and CDR2 from the germline V gene are SNHLY and FYNNEI. V lost 5 bases to trimming and J lost 9 bases, with 5 bases between them. The CDR3 spans 11 residues. CDR3 sequence reads: CASSMGSPLHF. CDR3 nucleotide sequence: TGTGCCAGCAGTATGGGTTCACCCCTCCACTTT.

V gene TRBV19 combines with J gene TRBJ2-6, with TRBD1 matching over 7 bases. V lost 6 bases to trimming and J lost 0 bases; unmatched junction nucleotides: 8. CDR1 and CDR2 (germline): LNHDA, SQIVND (reference sequence). The CDR3 spans 17 residues. CDR3 protein: CASRGGQFFSGANVLTF. The CDR3 coding sequence is TGTGCCAGTAGAGGGGGACAGTTCTTCTCTGGGGCCAACGTCCTGACTTTC. Full variable domain (outside the CDR3, taken from reference TRBV19 and TRBJ2-6): DGGITQSPKYLFRKEGQNVTLSCEQNLNHDAMYWYRQDPGQGLRLIYYSQIVNDFQKGDIAEGYSVSREKKESFPLTVTSAQKNPTAFYLCASRGGQFFSGANVLTFGAGSRLTVL.

The rearrangement uses TRBV18 and TRBJ1-1; weak D call: TRBD1 (5 bases). The V end lost 3 bases, the J end lost 6 bases, and 8 bases lay between the germline ends. CDR1 KGHSH and CDR2 LQKENI come from the germline V gene. CDR3 length: 12 residues. The CDR3 nucleotides read TGTGCCAGCTCACCGGGGCGCGCTGAAGCTTTCTTT. This translates into CASSPGRAEAFF.

V gene TRBV28 combines with J gene TRBJ1-1, with D possibly being TRBD1 (5 bases). Germline values: CDR1 MDHEN, CDR2 SYDVKM. This CDR3 comprises 14 residues. The ends were cut back, 7 bases at V and 11 bases at J, with 23 bases in the middle. CDR3 residues: CASITTGRGVKAFF. The CDR3 DNA follows: TGTGCCAGCATTACAACAGGACGGGGGGTGAAGGCTTTCTTT.

V usage is TRBV5-4 and J usage is TRBJ1-1; D unclear. CDR3 length: 15 amino acids. Germline V gene data show CDR1 as SGHNT and CDR2 as YYREEE (reference sequence). Between the trimmed V and J ends, which lost 0 bases and 0 bases, there was a span of 9 bases. CDR3 sequence: CASSLAGQLNTEAFF. The DNA for the CDR3 is TGTGCCAGCAGCTTGGCGGGCCAGTTGAACACTGAAGCTTTCTTT.

The chain combines TRBV5-1 with TRBJ2-3; possibly TRBD2 for D (6 bases). The germline CDR1 and CDR2 sequences are SGHRS and YFSETQ. Trimming removed 7 bases from V and 5 bases from J, with 14 bases in between. The CDR3 is 13 residues long. The CDR3 DNA reads TGCGCCAGCCGACTAGTGCTAGGAGATACGCAGTATTTT. It encodes CASRLVLGDTQYF.

The chain carries TRBV18 and TRBJ1-6; D is unclear. The CDR3 runs to 15 residues. In germline, CDR1 is KGHSH, CDR2 LQKENI. The V and J ends lost 3 bases and 4 bases respectively, with 10 bases between them. The CDR3 loop is CASSPTVPYNSPLHF. The CDR3 DNA is TGTGCCAGCTCACCTACGGTTCCTTATAATTCACCCCTCCACTTT. The complete variable domain, with remaining parts taken from reference TRBV18 and TRBJ1-6, reads NAGVMQNPRHLVRRRGQEARLRCSPMKGHSHVYWYRQLPEEGLKFMVYLQKENIIDESGMPKERFSAEFPKEGPSILRIQQVVRGDSAAYFCASSPTVPYNSPLHFGNGTRLTVT.

The J gene is TRBJ1-1, the V gene TRBV4-3; D remains unclear. Trimming cost V 4 bases and J 6 bases, with 12 bases left between them. Germline lookup yields CDR1 LGHNA and CDR2 YSLEER. The CDR3 is made up of 13 amino acids. The CDR3 coding sequence is TGCGCCAGCAGCCCAAGGACGGTCGCTGAAGCTTTCTTT. Protein: CASSPRTVAEAFF.

The J gene is TRBJ2-1, the V gene TRBV14; the match to TRBD2 covers 7 bases. The ends lost 4 bases at V and 7 bases at J; junction bases unmatched: 22. The CDR3 has 19 amino acids. In germline, CDR1 is SGHDN, CDR2 FVKESK. CDR3 in DNA: TGTGCCAGCAGCCTGCGGCCTCTCCTAGCGGTACAACAATATAATGAGCAGTTCTTC. Translated, it gives CASSLRPLLAVQQYNEQFF.

V is TRBV5-4 and J is TRBJ1-5; 12 nucleotides match TRBD1. There are 15 residues in the CDR3. Germline assignment: CDR1 SGHNT and CDR2 YYREEE (reference sequence). V shed 4 bases, J shed 4 bases, and the junction held 3 bases outside the gene matches. The CDR3 coding sequence is TGTGCCAGCAGCCAGGGACAGGGGGCGAATCAGCCCCAGCATTTT. As protein: CASSQGQGANQPQHF.

The rearrangement joins TRBV7-2 to TRBJ2-3; D unclear. The germline gives CDR1 SGHTA, CDR2 FQGNSA. This CDR3 region has 15 residues. V gave up 0 bases and J gave up 3 bases, with 10 bases separating them. In nucleotides, the CDR3 is TGTGCCAGCAGCTTAGCATGGGGATGGACAGATACGCAGTATTTT. It encodes CASSLAWGWTDTQYF.

CDR3 sequence reads: CSVKGRYTDTQYF. The CDR3 coding sequence is TGCAGCGTTAAGGGGAGGTACACAGATACGCAGTATTTT. The chain combines TRBV29-1 with TRBJ2-3; possibly TRBD2 for D (6 bases). V was clipped by 5 bases and J by 2 bases, with 11 bases between them. Germline CDR1 reads SQVTM; CDR2 reads ANQGSEA. The CDR3 runs to 13 residues.

This rearrangement joins TRBV27 to TRBJ1-1; D is perhaps TRBD1 (5 bases). V lost 1 base and J 0 bases, leaving 9 bases between the germline ends. There are 15 residues in the CDR3. Germline assignment: CDR1 MNHEY and CDR2 SMNVEV (reference sequence). The CDR3 DNA reads as TGTGCCAGCAGTTTATTTTGGGGCATGAACACTGAAGCTTTCTTT. Amino acids: CASSLFWGMNTEAFF.

The rearrangement uses TRBV6-1 and TRBJ2-1; TRBD2 matches at 12 bases. The CDR3 sequence is 17 residues long. Trimming at V came to 4 bases and at J to 9 bases, leaving 13 bases not matched to a gene. The germline gives CDR1 MNHNS, CDR2 SASEGT. DNA of the CDR3: TGTGCCAGCAGTGCGCGGCTAGCGGGAGGGCCCAGCGGTGAGCAGTTCTTC. As protein: CASSARLAGGPSGEQFF.

J is TRBJ2-1 and V is TRBV29-1, with D tentatively TRBD2 (6 bases). V gave up 1 base and J gave up 4 bases, with 14 bases separating them. This CDR3 region has 15 residues. Germline V CDR1 and CDR2: SQVTM, ANQGSEA. In DNA form, the CDR3 reads TGCAGCGTTGAAGTGGGGGGTAGTGGGTACAATGAGCAGTTCTTC. This gives the protein CSVEVGGSGYNEQFF.

This clone was seen a handful of times. This rearrangement joins TRBV7-8 to TRBJ1-4; TRBD1 aligns across 10 bases. V trimming: 5 bases; J trimming: 0 bases; junction bases outside the gene matches: 3. This CDR3 region has 16 residues. CDR1 is SGHVS, CDR2 FQNEAQ, per germline. The CDR3 sequence: CASSPGQGATNEKLFF. As DNA, the CDR3 is TGTGCCAGCAGCCCTGGACAGGGGGCAACTAATGAAAAACTGTTTTTT.

The chain recombines TRBV9 with TRBJ1-3; the D is unclear. Trimming took off 4 bases at V and 2 bases at J, with 7 bases between the two ends. The CDR3 is 13 residues long. Germline assignment: CDR1 SGDLS and CDR2 YYNGEE. CDR3 sequence: CASSWTAGNTIYF. Here the CDR3 DNA reads TGTGCCAGCAGCTGGACGGCTGGAAACACCATATATTTT.

This clone showed up just once. The V and J genes are TRBV5-1 and TRBJ1-4; 8 nucleotides agree with TRBD1. The CDR3 length is 21 residues. J gave up 1 base and V 4 bases, and 21 bases lay outside the gene matches. Per the germline V gene, CDR1 is SGHRS and CDR2 is YFSETQ. The CDR3 DNA sequence: TGCGCCAGCAGCCACCCGACTCTCCGCGGACAGGGAGGATTAACTAATGAAAAACTGTTTTTT. Translated: CASSHPTLRGQGGLTNEKLFF.

V usage is TRBV29-1 and J usage is TRBJ1-1; D is unclear. CDR1 is SQVTM and CDR2 is ANQGSEA in the germline V gene. The CDR3 consists of 11 residues. Trimming removed 6 bases from V and 1 base from J, with 6 bases in between. CDR3 DNA: TGCAGCGTCCGGACGAACACTGAAGCTTTCTTT. This gives the protein CSVRTNTEAFF.